A single sample is the source of the 8 T cell receptor beta chains below, sequenced in a study of control samples from healthy donors and cancer patients. The table came from immunoSEQ multiplex PCR; TCRdb's copy has only in-frame clones and leaves some out. The table records some 110,000 clones, 88% of them present only once. Sequenced input: blood. The receptors were sampled from a woman aged 70 to 79 in good health.

The chain couples TRBV19 to TRBJ1-2, with a possible D match to TRBD1 (5 bases). The CDR3 has 14 residues. V was cut by 4 bases and J by 2 bases, with 11 bases left in between. Germline assignment: CDR1 LNHDA and CDR2 SQIVND (reference sequence). The CDR3 DNA follows: TGTGCCAGTAGTACAGGGCGGCCCAACTATGGCTACACCTTC. Translation: CASSTGRPNYGYTF.

The rearrangement links TRBV11-2 to TRBJ1-2; 8 bases agree with TRBD1. V lost 5 bases, J lost 4 bases, and 9 bases stayed unmatched. Germline CDR1 is SGHAT and CDR2 is FQNNGV. The CDR3 covers 15 residues. In DNA form, the CDR3 reads TGTGCCAGCAGCCCTGTGGCGGACAGGGCCTATGGCTACACCTTC. It codes for CASSPVADRAYGYTF.

The genes are TRBV5-1 and TRBJ1-1; perhaps TRBD1 as D (5 bases). Germline CDR1 is SGHRS and CDR2 is YFSETQ. This CDR3 region has 15 residues. Trimming shortened V by 0 bases and J by 3 bases, and 12 bases separated the two germline ends. CDR3 nucleotide sequence: TGCGCCAGCAGCTTGGCCCCAGGGTGGGACACTGAAGCTTTCTTT. As protein: CASSLAPGWDTEAFF.

V is TRBV27 and J is TRBJ2-7, with D perhaps TRBD1 (5 bases). The ends were cut back, 7 bases at V and 4 bases at J, with 20 bases in the middle. Germline V gives CDR1 MNHEY, CDR2 SMNVEV (reference sequence). CDR3 size: 15 residues. The CDR3 DNA reads TGTGCCAGCACCCTTAGGTGGGGCGCAAAGTACGAGCAGTACTTC. Translated: CASTLRWGAKYEQYF.

V gene TRBV9 combines with J gene TRBJ1-2; 8 bases fit TRBD1. CDR1 and CDR2 from the germline V gene are SGDLS and YYNGEE. After removal of 3 bases from V and 4 bases from J, the junction contained 14 bases not matched to a gene. The CDR3 totals 17 residues. Here the CDR3 reads CASSAGTGQYGGYGYTF. In DNA, the CDR3 is TGTGCCAGCAGCGCCGGGACAGGACAGTACGGGGGCTATGGCTACACCTTC. Variable domain in full (rest from reference TRBV9 and TRBJ1-2): DSGVTQTPKHLITATGQRVTLRCSPRSGDLSVYWYQQSLDQGLQFLIQYYNGEERAKGNILERFSAQQFPDLHSELNLSSLELGDSALYFCASSAGTGQYGGYGYTFGSGTRLTVV.

The chain links TRBV5-4 to TRBJ2-7; possibly TRBD2 for D (6 bases). Trimming took 3 bases from V and 3 from J, leaving 16 bases between them. The CDR3 consists of 15 residues. CDR1 and CDR2 from the germline V gene are SGHNT and YYREEE (reference sequence). CDR3 in amino acids: CASSSGDLSYYEQYF. The CDR3, as DNA: TGTGCCAGCAGCTCGGGGGATTTAAGTTACTACGAGCAGTACTTC. Filled out from reference TRBV5-4 and TRBJ2-7, the complete variable domain reads ETGVTQSPTHLIKTRGQQVTLRCSSQSGHNTVSWYQQALGQGPQFIFQYYREEENGRGNFPPRFSGLQFPNYSSELNVNALELDDSALYLCASSSGDLSYYEQYFGPGTRLTVT.

The chain couples TRBV20-1 to TRBJ2-1, with D maybe TRBD1 (5 bases). CDR3 length equals 11 residues. Germline CDR1 DFQATT, CDR2 SNEGSKA (reference sequence). Trimming cost V 1 base and J 14 bases, with 12 bases left between them. As DNA, the CDR3 is TGCAGTGCTAGAGGGGCCCTAGGGGAGTTCTTC. Its protein is CSARGALGEFF.

The rearrangement uses TRBV9 and TRBJ2-6; D gene uncertain. CDR3 length: 15 amino acids. V lost 4 bases and J lost 0, with 8 bases in between. Germline lookup yields CDR1 SGDLS and CDR2 YYNGEE. CDR3 DNA sequence: TGTGCCAGCAGCCCAGTGGGCTCTGGGGCCAACGTCCTGACTTTC. It translates to CASSPVGSGANVLTF.